This TCR beta chain derives from a study of blood T cell repertoires in COVID-19 (TCRdb year 2020). For context, the study as a whole: The collaborator samples originated in the United States, Italy and Spain and spanned the acute and convalescent phases of COVID-19. Where available, HLA class I and class II types were obtained from metadata supplied by the sample provider rather than from assay-based typing. The material from the prospective study consisted of cDNA or gDNA derived from T cells, B-cell-depleted T cells, or PBMCs. Nearly every sample came with metadata listing a de-identified subject ID, COVID-19 status, age in years and sex. The repertoires were released in a freely available public database meant as a resource for research on the immune response to SARS-CoV-2. Deeply sampled blood TCRbeta repertoires from subjects exposed to, actively infected with, or recovered from COVID-19 were included in the dataset. The samples were drawn from two sources: the first 160 participants of the ongoing ImmuneRACE study, and 1,200 or so subjects contributed by 6 global collaborators. Study-wide findings and limitations: How much clinical and demographic metadata was included differed by source and by participant, and the metadata was provided uncurated.

Samples from volunteer blood donors who had recovered from COVID-19 were contributed by a second Seattle source. Whole blood was collected in K2EDTA tubes by collaborating institutions according to the institutions' own protocols. Collaborator samples were shipped for TCRbeta analysis as frozen whole blood, isolated PBMCs, or DNA extracted from either sample type. CDR1 is given as SGHTA and CDR2 as FQGNSA, both from the germline V gene. V and J lose 5 bases and 0 bases, and a span of 8 bases separates them. From the cysteine up to the phenylalanine, the CDR3 has a length of 13 residues. Solely the CDR3 DNA is kept, with 39 bases framed from the first base. This clone was seen once. The specificity of this receptor is unknown. No base quality values were provided; no much bigger clone lies one nucleotide off. The immunoSEQ Assay, a bias-controlled multiplex PCR, was used to amplify TCRbeta CDR3 regions from genomic DNA. The authors' analysis ran thus. The number of nucleated cells in each sample was estimated from the amplification of reference gene primers within the assay. Sequence reads were collapsed and filtered to measure the absolute abundance of every unique TCRbeta CDR3 rearrangement. For each sample, productive Simpson clonality was calculated as the square root of Simpson's diversity index over productive rearrangements. TCRdb mirrors the immuneACCESS table, restricted to in-frame sequences. Some clones are absent from its copies; in checked studies, under half trace to an unresolved V gene, and the reason for the others is unknown. V, J and clone size were drawn from that table, and D and trimming were deduced from the DNA. This sample lists hundreds of thousands of clones; 83% were detected once. The biggest ten clones account for over 8.5% of the sample.

This TCR derives from a woman in her 50s who had recovered from COVID-19. Sequencing was carried out using peripheral blood. This chain joins TRBV7-2 to TRBJ2-7; perhaps TRBD2 is the D gene, with 5 bases matching. The CDR3 protein sequence reads: CASSGGVSYEQYF. The nucleotide sequence is given as TGTGCCAGCAGCGGAGGTGTCTCCTACGAGCAGTACTTC. Reference TRBV7-2 and TRBJ2-7 genes cover what lies past the CDR3, so the full variable domain is GAGVSQSPSNKVTEKGKDVELRCDPISGHTALYWYRQSLGQGLEFLIYFQGNSAPDKSGLPSDRFSAERTGGSVSTLTIQRTQQEDSAVYLCASSGGVSYEQYFGPGTRLTVT.